This T cell receptor (beta chain) was captured in a study of OX40 agonist ivuxolimab in advanced cancers. Across the study: Three patients showed partial responses: one hepatocellular carcinoma and two cutaneous melanoma cases.

General observations from the study: Average numbers of expanded clones were greater in CD8+ T cells than in CD4+. The study found among the lowest clonal expansion in partial responders at 0.1-3.0 mg/kg.

Germline V gene lookup returns CDR1 SQVTM and CDR2 ANQGSEA. The CDR3 is 15 residues long. V lost 7 bases and J lost 0, with 18 bases in between. About this clone itself: Its antigen is currently unknown.

TCRdb's table, derived via immunoSEQ multiplex PCR, lists solely in-frame clones and lacks some. Seen here are around 80,000 clones, nearly 90% observed once, and the top ten hold 0.65% to 0.8%. This receptor was identified in an adult with an advanced solid tumor such as melanoma, head and neck, liver or kidney cancer. The sample was CD4+ or CD8+ T cells sorted from blood, taken in a trial of the OX40 agonist ivuxolimab. The chain is built from TRBV29-1 and TRBJ1-1; D remains unclear. CDR3 residues: CSGTPQGSLNTEAFF. Here the CDR3 DNA reads TGCAGCGGAACTCCTCAAGGATCTCTGAACACTGAAGCTTTCTTT.